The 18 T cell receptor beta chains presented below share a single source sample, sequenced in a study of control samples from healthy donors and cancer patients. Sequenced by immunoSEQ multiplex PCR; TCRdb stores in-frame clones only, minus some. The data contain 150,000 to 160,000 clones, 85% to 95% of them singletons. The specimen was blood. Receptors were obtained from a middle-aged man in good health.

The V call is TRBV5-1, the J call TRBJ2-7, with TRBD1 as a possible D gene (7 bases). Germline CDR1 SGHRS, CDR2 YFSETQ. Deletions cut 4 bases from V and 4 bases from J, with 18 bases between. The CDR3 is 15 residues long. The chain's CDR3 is CASSPGDRPGYEQYF. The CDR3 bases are TGCGCCAGCAGCCCGGGGGACAGACCGGGTTACGAGCAGTACTTC.

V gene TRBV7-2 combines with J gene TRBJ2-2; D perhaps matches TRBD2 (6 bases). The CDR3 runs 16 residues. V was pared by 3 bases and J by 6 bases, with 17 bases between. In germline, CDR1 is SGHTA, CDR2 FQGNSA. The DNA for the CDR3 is TGTGCCAGCAGCTTCCGCGGGGCCCCCGGGGCCGGGGAGCTGTTTTTT. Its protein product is CASSFRGAPGAGELFF.

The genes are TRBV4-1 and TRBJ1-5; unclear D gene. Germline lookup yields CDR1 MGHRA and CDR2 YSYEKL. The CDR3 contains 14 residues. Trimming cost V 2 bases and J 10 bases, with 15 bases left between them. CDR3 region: CASSQNTDPRPQHF. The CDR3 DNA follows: TGCGCCAGCAGCCAAAATACGGACCCACGACCCCAGCATTTT.

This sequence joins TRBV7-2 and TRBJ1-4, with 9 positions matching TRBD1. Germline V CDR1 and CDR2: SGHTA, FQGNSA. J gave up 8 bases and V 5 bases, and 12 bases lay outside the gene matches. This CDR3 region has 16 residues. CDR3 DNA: TGTGCCAGCAGCCCCCGCGGGGGGACAGGGATCGAAAAACTGTTTTTT. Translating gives CASSPRGGTGIEKLFF.

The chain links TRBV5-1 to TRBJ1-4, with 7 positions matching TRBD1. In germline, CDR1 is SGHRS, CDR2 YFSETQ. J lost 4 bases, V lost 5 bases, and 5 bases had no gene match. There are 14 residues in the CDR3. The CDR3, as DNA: TGCGCCAGCAGTAACCGACAGGGTAATGAAAAACTGTTTTTT. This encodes CASSNRQGNEKLFF.

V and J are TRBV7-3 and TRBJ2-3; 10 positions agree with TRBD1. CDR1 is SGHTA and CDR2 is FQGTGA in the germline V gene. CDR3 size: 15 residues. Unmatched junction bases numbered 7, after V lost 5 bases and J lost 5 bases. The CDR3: CASSLDRGPRDTQYF. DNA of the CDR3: TGTGCCAGCAGCCTCGACAGGGGGCCGAGAGATACGCAGTATTTT.

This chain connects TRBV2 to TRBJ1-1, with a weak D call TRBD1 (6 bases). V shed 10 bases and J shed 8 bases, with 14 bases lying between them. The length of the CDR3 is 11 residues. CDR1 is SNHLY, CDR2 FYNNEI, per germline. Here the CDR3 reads CATPRGTEAFF. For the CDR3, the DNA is TGTGCCACCCCAAGGGGGACAGAAGCTTTCTTT. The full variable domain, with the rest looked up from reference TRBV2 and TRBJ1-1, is EPEVTQTPSHQVTQMGQEVILRCVPISNHLYFYWYRQILGQKVEFLVSFYNNEISEKSEIFDDQFSVERPDGSNFTLKIRSTKLEDSAMYFCATPRGTEAFFGQGTRLTVV.

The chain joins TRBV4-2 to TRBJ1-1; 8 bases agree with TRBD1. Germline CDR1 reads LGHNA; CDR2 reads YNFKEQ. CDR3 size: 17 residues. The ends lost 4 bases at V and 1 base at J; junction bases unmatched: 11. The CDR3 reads CASSPNTQGAENTEAFF. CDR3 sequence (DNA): TGTGCCAGCAGCCCAAATACCCAGGGGGCCGAGAACACTGAAGCTTTCTTT.

The CDR3 loop is CASSLTSRGGYNEQFF. For the CDR3, the DNA is TGTGCCAGCAGTTTAACGTCTAGGGGCGGCTACAATGAGCAGTTCTTC. The rearrangement uses TRBV27 and TRBJ2-1; a weak D match, TRBD1 (5 bases). The V gene lost 2 bases and the J gene lost 3 bases, with 14 bases spanning the gap. The length of the CDR3 is 16 residues. From germline, CDR1 is MNHEY and CDR2 SMNVEV (reference sequence).

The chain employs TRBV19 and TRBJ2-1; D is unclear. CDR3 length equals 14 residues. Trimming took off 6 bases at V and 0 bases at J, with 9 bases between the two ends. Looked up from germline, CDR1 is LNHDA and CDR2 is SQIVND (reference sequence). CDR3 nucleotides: TGTGCCAGTAGCCCCTTTGTCTCCTACAATGAGCAGTTCTTC. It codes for CASSPFVSYNEQFF.

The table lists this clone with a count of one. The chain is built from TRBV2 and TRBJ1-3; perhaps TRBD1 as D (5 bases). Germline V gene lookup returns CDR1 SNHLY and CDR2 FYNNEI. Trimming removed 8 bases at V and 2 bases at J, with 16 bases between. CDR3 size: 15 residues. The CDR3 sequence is CASQGYGTAGNTIYF. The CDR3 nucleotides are TGTGCCAGCCAGGGTTATGGGACCGCTGGAAACACCATATATTTT.

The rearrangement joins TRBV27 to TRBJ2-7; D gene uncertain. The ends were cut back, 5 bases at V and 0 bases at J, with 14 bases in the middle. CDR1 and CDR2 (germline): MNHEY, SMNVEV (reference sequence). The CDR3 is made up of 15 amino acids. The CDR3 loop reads CASSESVGSSYEQYF. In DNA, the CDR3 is TGTGCCAGCAGTGAGTCGGTGGGCAGCTCCTACGAGCAGTACTTC.

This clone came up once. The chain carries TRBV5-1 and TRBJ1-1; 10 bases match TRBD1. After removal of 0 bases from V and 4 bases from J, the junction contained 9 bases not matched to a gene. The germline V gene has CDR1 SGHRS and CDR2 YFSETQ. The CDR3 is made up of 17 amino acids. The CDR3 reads CASSLGRGTGAGTEAFF. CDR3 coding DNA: TGCGCCAGCAGCTTGGGACGGGGGACAGGGGCGGGCACTGAAGCTTTCTTT.

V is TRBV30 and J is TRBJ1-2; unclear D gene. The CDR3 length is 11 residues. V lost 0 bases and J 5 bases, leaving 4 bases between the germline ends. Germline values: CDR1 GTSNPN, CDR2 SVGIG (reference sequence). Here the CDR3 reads CAWSVQYGYTF. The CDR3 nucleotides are TGTGCCTGGAGTGTACAGTATGGCTACACCTTC.

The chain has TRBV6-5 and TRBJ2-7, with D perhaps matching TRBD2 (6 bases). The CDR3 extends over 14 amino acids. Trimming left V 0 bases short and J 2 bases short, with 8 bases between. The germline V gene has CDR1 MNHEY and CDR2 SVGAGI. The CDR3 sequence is CASSYSWGAYEQYF. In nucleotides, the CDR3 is TGTGCCAGCAGTTACTCGTGGGGGGCCTACGAGCAGTACTTC.

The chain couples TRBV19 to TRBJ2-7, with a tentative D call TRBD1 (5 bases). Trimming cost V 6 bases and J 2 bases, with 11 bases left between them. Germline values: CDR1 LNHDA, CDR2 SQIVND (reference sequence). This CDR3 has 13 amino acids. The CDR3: CASSPGHPYEQYF. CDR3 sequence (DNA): TGTGCCAGTAGCCCTGGACACCCCTACGAGCAGTACTTC.

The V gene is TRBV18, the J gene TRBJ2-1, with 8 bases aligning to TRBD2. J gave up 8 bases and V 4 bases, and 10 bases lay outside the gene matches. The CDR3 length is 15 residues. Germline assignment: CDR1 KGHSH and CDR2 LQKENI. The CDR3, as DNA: TGTGCCAGCTCACTACGGGGGGGCTTAATCGATGAGCAGTTCTTC. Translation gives CASSLRGGLIDEQFF. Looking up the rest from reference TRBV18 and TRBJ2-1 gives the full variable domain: NAGVMQNPRHLVRRRGQEARLRCSPMKGHSHVYWYRQLPEEGLKFMVYLQKENIIDESGMPKERFSAEFPKEGPSILRIQQVVRGDSAAYFCASSLRGGLIDEQFFGPGTRLTVL.

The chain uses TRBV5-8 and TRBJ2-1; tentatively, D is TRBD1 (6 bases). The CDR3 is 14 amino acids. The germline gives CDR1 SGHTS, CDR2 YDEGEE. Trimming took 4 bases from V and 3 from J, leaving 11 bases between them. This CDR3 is CASSLTGFYNEQFF. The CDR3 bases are TGTGCCAGCAGCCTAACAGGGTTCTACAATGAGCAGTTCTTC.